These 10 T cell receptor beta chains share one sample of origin, sequenced in a study of control samples from healthy donors and cancer patients. Generated by immunoSEQ multiplex PCR, the TCRdb table keeps only in-frame clones and is missing some. Counted here are under 450,000 clones, approximately 90% occurring once; the ten biggest clones make up 5.5% to 8%. Sequencing was carried out using PBMCs. These TCRs come from a man in his forties with head and neck cancer.

The chain joins TRBV7-3 to TRBJ2-5, with D maybe TRBD2 (7 bases). V was clipped by 5 bases and J by 5 bases, with 18 bases between them. In germline, CDR1 is SGHTA, CDR2 FQGTGA. The CDR3 length is 15 residues. The CDR3 coding sequence is TGTGCCAGCAGCCTAGGGGGAGGGGTTGGGGAGACCCAGTACTTC. Its protein product is CASSLGGGVGETQYF.

The V call is TRBV5-1, the J call TRBJ1-3; D gene ambiguous. Trimming pared 4 bases from V and 0 bases from J, leaving 20 bases between. The germline V gene has CDR1 SGHRS and CDR2 YFSETQ. CDR3 length: 18 residues. The CDR3 bases are TGCGCCAGCAGCCCGCGCAAGAGGACGGGTCCCTCTGGAAACACCATATATTTT. Its translation: CASSPRKRTGPSGNTIYF.

The J gene is TRBJ2-2, the V gene TRBV28, with D unresolved. The length of the CDR3 is 14 residues. Trimming left V 2 bases short and J 6 bases short, with 10 bases between. From germline, CDR1 is MDHEN and CDR2 SYDVKM. The CDR3 coding sequence is TGTGCCAGCAGTTTACGGCCTTTGGCCGGGGAGCTGTTTTTT. Its translation: CASSLRPLAGELFF.

The rearrangement links TRBV7-3 to TRBJ2-1, with 9 bases matching TRBD1. The length of the CDR3 is 13 residues. The germline gives CDR1 SGHTA, CDR2 FQGTGA. J lost 7 bases, V lost 4 bases, and 2 bases had no gene match. CDR3 sequence (DNA): TGTGCCAGCAGCTGGGACAGGGAGAATGAGCAGTTCTTC. Amino acid sequence: CASSWDRENEQFF.

The V gene is TRBV7-8, the J gene TRBJ1-1; D uncertain. The CDR3 spans 15 residues. Germline V gene sequence: CDR1 SGHVS, CDR2 FQNEAQ. Deletions cut 4 bases from V and 4 bases from J, with 16 bases between. DNA of the CDR3: TGTGCCAGCAGCTGGGGAGCAGATTATCTCACTGAAGCTTTCTTT. It is translated as CASSWGADYLTEAFF. Looking up the rest from reference TRBV7-8 and TRBJ1-1 gives the full variable domain: GAGVSQSPRYKVAKRGQDVALRCDPISGHVSLFWYQQALGQGPEFLTYFQNEAQLDKSGLPSDRFFAERPEGSVSTLKIQRTQQEDSAVYLCASSWGADYLTEAFFGQGTRLTVV.

This sequence joins TRBV9 and TRBJ1-1; TRBD1 aligns across 9 bases. Unmatched junction bases numbered 9, after V lost 0 bases and J lost 3 bases. Germline CDR1 is SGDLS and CDR2 is YYNGEE. This CDR3 is 17 amino acids long. DNA for the CDR3: TGTGCCAGCAGCGTAGTAGCTACAGGGGGCTGGGACACTGAAGCTTTCTTT. It is translated as CASSVVATGGWDTEAFF.

V gene TRBV5-1 combines with J gene TRBJ2-2; 8 nucleotides agree with TRBD1. The V segment lost 3 bases and the J segment 2 bases; nucleotides outside the gene matches: 18. The germline V gene encodes CDR1 SGHRS and CDR2 YFSETQ. The CDR3 has 20 residues. CDR3 DNA sequence: TGCGCCAGCAGCTGGCGGGTCGGTCCCGGGACAGGAGCTAACACCGGGGAGCTGTTTTTT. Translated, it gives CASSWRVGPGTGANTGELFF.

The chain employs TRBV3-1 (or the pseudogene TRBV3-2) and TRBJ2-7; D might be TRBD1 (6 bases). V was clipped by 4 bases and J by 1 base, with 14 bases between them. Germline CDR1 LGHDT, CDR2 YNNKEL (reference sequence). The CDR3 has 15 residues. CDR3 amino acids: CASSLGQWLSYEQYF. As DNA, the CDR3 is TGTGCCAGCAGCCTAGGACAGTGGCTTTCCTACGAGCAGTACTTC.

Here the CDR3 reads CASSRGLAADLQYF. Written as DNA, the CDR3 is TGTGCCAGCAGCAGGGGACTAGCGGCTGACCTGCAGTACTTC. The chain combines TRBV9 with TRBJ2-7; 11 positions agree with TRBD2. The trim removed 4 bases at V and 9 bases at J, leaving 9 bases unmatched. The CDR3 runs 14 residues. Germline V lookup: CDR1 SGDLS, CDR2 YYNGEE.

The chain employs TRBV6-5 and TRBJ1-1, with no clear D. Germline values: CDR1 MNHEY, CDR2 SVGAGI. V was clipped by 8 bases and J by 1 base, with 5 bases between them. The CDR3 spans 11 residues. Here the CDR3 reads CASGRNTEAFF. In DNA form, the CDR3 reads TGTGCCAGCGGGCGGAACACTGAAGCTTTCTTT.